The clone carrying this T cell receptor beta chain was observed a single time. The data are from a study of cytomegalovirus exposure and HLA in healthy donors. The PCR made use of 60 Vbeta and 13 Jbeta primers. Here immunoSEQ multiplex PCR was the method, and the copy in TCRdb shows in-frame clones only, minus some. The sample records 150,000 to 200,000 clones, over 65% being singletons. Between the trimmed V and J ends, which lost 8 bases and 3 bases, there was a span of 17 bases. The CDR3 runs to 15 residues. The V gene's germline CDR1 is SEHNR and CDR2 FQNEAQ (reference sequence). The chain has TRBV7-9 and TRBJ2-1, with D possibly matching TRBD2 (7 bases). Sequenced input: PBMCs. The receptor was derived from a man in his forties in good health and CMV-seropositive. The CDR3 nucleotides are TGTGCCAGCGGCCGGGGGGCTCTTGTCTACAATGAGCAGTTCTTC. Residues: CASGRGALVYNEQFF. Full variable domain (remainder filled in from reference TRBV7-9 and TRBJ2-1): DTGVSQNPRHKITKRGQNVTFRCDPISEHNRLYWYRQTLGQGPEFLTYFQNEAQLEKSRLLSDRFSAERPKGSFSTLEIQRTEQGDSAMYLCASGRGALVYNEQFFGPGTRLTVL.